This TCR beta chain was sequenced for a study of shared clonotypes between healthy human individuals. This clone has just a few counts. Its target is unknown. CDR1 and CDR2 from the germline V gene are KGHSH and LQKENI. Trimming took off 0 bases at V and 6 bases at J, with 12 bases between the two ends. CDR3 size: 14 residues. General observations from the study: Sampling included only blood; tissue repertoires likely differ. Roughly 5% of naive CD4 clonotypes were common to four donors.

Produced via immunoSEQ multiplex PCR; TCRdb's table is partial and in-frame only. This sample has 300,000 to 350,000 clones, with around 79% found just once. V is TRBV18 and J is TRBJ2-7, with D unclear. The sequence came from a man in his thirties or forties in good health. The sample consisted of memory CD4+ T cells sorted from blood. Subset: CD45RA-negative fraction. Written as DNA, the CDR3 is TGTGCCAGCTCACCACCAGGCCGGTTCGGCGAGCAGTACTTC. Amino acid sequence: CASSPPGRFGEQYF.